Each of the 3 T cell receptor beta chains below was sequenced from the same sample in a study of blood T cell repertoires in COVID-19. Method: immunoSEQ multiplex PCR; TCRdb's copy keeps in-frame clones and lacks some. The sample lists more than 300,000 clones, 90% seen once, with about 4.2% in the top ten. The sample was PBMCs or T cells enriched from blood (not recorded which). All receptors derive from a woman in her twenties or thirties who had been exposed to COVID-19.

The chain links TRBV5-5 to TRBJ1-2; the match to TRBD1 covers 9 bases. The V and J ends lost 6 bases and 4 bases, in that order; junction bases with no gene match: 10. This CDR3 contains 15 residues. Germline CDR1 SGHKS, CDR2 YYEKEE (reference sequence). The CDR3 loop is CASTLQQGATYGYTF. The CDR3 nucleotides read TGTGCCAGCACCCTTCAACAGGGGGCTACCTATGGCTACACCTTC.

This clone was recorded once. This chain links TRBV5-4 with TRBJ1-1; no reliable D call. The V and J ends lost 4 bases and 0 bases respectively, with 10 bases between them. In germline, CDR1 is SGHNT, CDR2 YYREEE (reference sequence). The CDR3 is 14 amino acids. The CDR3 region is CASSAGGMNTEAFF. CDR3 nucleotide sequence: TGTGCCAGCAGCGCGGGAGGGATGAACACTGAAGCTTTCTTT.

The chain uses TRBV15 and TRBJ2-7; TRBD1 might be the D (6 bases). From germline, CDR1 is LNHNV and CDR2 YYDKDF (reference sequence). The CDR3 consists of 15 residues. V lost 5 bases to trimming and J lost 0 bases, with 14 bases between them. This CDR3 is CATSGPGTYSYEQYF. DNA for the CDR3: TGTGCCACCAGCGGTCCCGGGACATACTCCTACGAGCAGTACTTC.